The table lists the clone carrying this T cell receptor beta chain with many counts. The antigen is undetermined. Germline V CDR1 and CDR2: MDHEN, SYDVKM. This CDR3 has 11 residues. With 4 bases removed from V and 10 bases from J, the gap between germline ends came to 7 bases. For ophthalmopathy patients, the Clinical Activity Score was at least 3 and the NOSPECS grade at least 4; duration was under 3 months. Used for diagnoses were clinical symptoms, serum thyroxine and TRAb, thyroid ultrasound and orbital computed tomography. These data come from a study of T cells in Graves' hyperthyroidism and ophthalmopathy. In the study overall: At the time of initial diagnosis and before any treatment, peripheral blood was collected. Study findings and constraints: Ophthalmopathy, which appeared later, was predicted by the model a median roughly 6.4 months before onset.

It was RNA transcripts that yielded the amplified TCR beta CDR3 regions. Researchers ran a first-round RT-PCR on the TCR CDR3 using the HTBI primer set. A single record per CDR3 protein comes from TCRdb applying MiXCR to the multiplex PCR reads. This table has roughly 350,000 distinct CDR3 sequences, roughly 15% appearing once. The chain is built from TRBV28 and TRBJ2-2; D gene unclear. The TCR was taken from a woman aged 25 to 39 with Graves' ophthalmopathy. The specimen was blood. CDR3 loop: CASSWFEELFF. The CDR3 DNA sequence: TGTGCCAGCAGTTGGTTCGAGGAGCTGTTTTTT.